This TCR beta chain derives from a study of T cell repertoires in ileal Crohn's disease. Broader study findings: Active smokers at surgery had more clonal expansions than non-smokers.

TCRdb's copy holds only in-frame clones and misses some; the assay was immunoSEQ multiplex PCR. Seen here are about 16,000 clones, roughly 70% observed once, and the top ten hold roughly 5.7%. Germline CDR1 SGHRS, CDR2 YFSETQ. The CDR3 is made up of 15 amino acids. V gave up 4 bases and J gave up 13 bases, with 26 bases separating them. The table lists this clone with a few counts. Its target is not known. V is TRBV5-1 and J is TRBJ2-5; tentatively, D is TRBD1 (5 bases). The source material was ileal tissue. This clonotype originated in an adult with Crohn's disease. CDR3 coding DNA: TGCGCCAGCAGCCCTGACAGATTTACGAGCTCTCCCCCGTACTTC. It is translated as CASSPDRFTSSPPYF.